This T cell receptor (beta chain) was documented in a study of blood T cell repertoires in COVID-19. Study in general: Samples of COVID-19 (acute and convalescent) were obtained from the United States, Italy and Spain. In each case, the material was cDNA or gDNA derived from T cells, B-cell-depleted T cells, or PBMCs.

V was shortened by 1 base and J by 2 bases, with 11 bases between the two germline ends. This CDR3 region has 15 residues. Germline V gene lookup returns CDR1 LGHNA and CDR2 YSLEER. In the original processing: By means of reference gene primer amplification, nucleated cell counts were estimated. Clones were sequenced by immunoSEQ multiplex PCR, and TCRdb holds only the in-frame ones, with some missing. V, J and clone size are taken as reported in that table, and D and trimming were inferred from the DNA itself. The table includes about 78,000 clones, around nine tenths detected once. The rearrangement uses TRBV4-3 and TRBJ1-2; D gene unclear. The clonotype originates from a woman aged 60-70 years with acute or convalescent COVID-19. Sample: peripheral blood. CDR3 residues: CASSQGSSRNYGYTF. The CDR3 DNA is TGCGCCAGCAGCCAAGGGTCTTCCAGGAACTATGGCTACACCTTC.